Included here is one T cell receptor beta chain sequence, with context. The antigen is unknown. This sample is drawn from a study of cytomegalovirus exposure and HLA in healthy donors. Study-wide results and caveats: Generally TCR sequences proved uncommon, though certain public TCRs appeared in numerous donors. A prior analysis recorded that most TCR beta V segments were productive about 87% or about 30% of the time. Later findings reportedly placed an Asian-associated ancestry cluster below the roughly 690-donor mean for N-insertions. 150 to 200 TCR beta chains were listed as cytomegalovirus-associated.

CDR1 is KGHSH and CDR2 is LQKENI in the germline V gene. The V segment lost 5 bases and the J segment 4 bases; nucleotides outside the gene matches: 5. The CDR3 totals 14 residues. This PCR relied on a set of 60 Vbeta primers and 13 Jbeta primers. Some clones are missing from TCRdb's copy, which holds only in-frame ones; the method was immunoSEQ multiplex PCR. The data contain approximately 79,000 clones, 65% to 75% of them singletons. The clonotype comes from a man aged 35 to 55 in good health and CMV-seropositive. Sequencing was done on a sample of PBMCs. The chain joins TRBV18 to TRBJ1-5; 7 bases line up with TRBD1. CDR3 sequence: CASSYGTANQPQHF. DNA for the CDR3: TGTGCCAGCTCATACGGGACAGCGAATCAGCCCCAGCATTTT.